This TCR beta chain came from a study of blood T cells in healthy people across ages. Study results and caveats: No conclusive comparison of naive versus antigen-experienced cells was possible with unsorted PBMCs.

Germline lookup yields CDR1 GTSNPN and CDR2 SVGIG (reference sequence). Losses at the gene ends were 3 bases for V and 2 bases for J; bases not matched to a gene: 1. The CDR3 extends over 12 amino acids. Concerning this clonotype itself: No antigen is known for it.

About 10 milliliters of peripheral blood were drawn from each donor into EDTA-treated tubes. A second about 6 to 11 cycle PCR used barcoded and J-beta primers. Every sample gave at least 2.5 million paired-end reads containing CDR3. TCRdb called the 5' RACE reads again in MiXCR, with one record for every CDR3 protein. The sample has about 1,400,000 distinct CDR3 sequences, around 59% seen once. This receptor was obtained from a man between 18 and 35 years old in good health. The V call is TRBV30, the J call TRBJ2-7; 7 bases agree with TRBD2. The specimen sequenced was blood. The CDR3 sequence: CAWSRGAYEQYF. The CDR3 region has the DNA TGTGCCTGGAGCCGGGGGGCCTACGAGCAGTACTTC.